Included here is one T cell receptor beta chain sequence, with context. As yet, its antigen is unknown. Sample time point: baseline pretreatment blood. Treatment reported: 15 Gy SBRT to primary tumor, nephrectomy 4 weeks later. This renal cell carcinoma was of the clear cell type. The sample originates from a study of radiation and T cells in renal cell carcinoma. Study-level background: Nephrectomy followed 15 Gy stereotactic body radiation by 4 weeks.

The data were produced by immunoSEQ multiplex PCR, yet TCRdb's version contains in-frame clones alone and is incomplete. The sample has 100,000 or so clones; 75% to 90% are singletons. Germline CDR1 SEHNR, CDR2 FQNEAQ (reference sequence). CDR3 length equals 14 residues. Trimming cost V 2 bases and J 4 bases; bases outside gene matches: 3. The study's findings and limits: No pretreatment tumor biopsies were available for baseline clonotypes.

The sequence was obtained from a man aged 45 to 65 with renal cell carcinoma. This chain joins TRBV7-9 and TRBJ2-5, with TRBD2 identical over 8 bases. Specimen: blood, collected from a patient whose treatment included radiotherapy and nephrectomy. In DNA, the CDR3 is TGTGCCAGCAGCTTAAGCACTAGCGGAGAGACCCAGTACTTC. It codes for CASSLSTSGETQYF. Supplemented by reference TRBV7-9 and TRBJ2-5, the full variable domain reads DTGVSQNPRHKITKRGQNVTFRCDPISEHNRLYWYRQTLGQGPEFLTYFQNEAQLEKSRLLSDRFSAERPKGSFSTLEIQRTEQGDSAMYLCASSLSTSGETQYFGPGTRLLVL.